These 15 T cell receptor beta chains were all obtained from the same sample, sequenced in a study of human T cells and chemical hapten exposure. Time point of the sample: patch test 1, 2 weeks after DPC sensitization. As for treatment: therapeutic diphenylcyclopropenone sensitization with weekly scalp DPC. Each CDR3 protein is one row after TCRdb ran MiXCR on the RACE reads. The sample lists approximately 80,000 distinct CDR3 sequences; 9.5% to 12% were seen once. This specimen consisted of whole blood, obtained in connection with sensitization to the hapten diphenylcyclopropenone (DPC). The receptors derive from a woman in her forties or fifties with alopecia areata. Some clones in this sample may be carry-over from other donors' samples.

The V and J genes are TRBV16 and TRBJ2-7; D is ambiguous. V was shortened by 5 bases and J by 0 bases, with 14 bases between the two germline ends. The CDR3 sequence is 15 residues long. CDR1 is KGHSY and CDR2 is FQNENV in the germline V gene. The CDR3 region is CASSNDGLSSYEQYF. The CDR3 nucleotides read TGTGCCAGCAGCAACGACGGTCTAAGCTCCTACGAGCAGTACTTC.

This clonotype was recorded many times. The V gene is TRBV14, the J gene TRBJ2-2, with no clear D. The CDR3 is 12 amino acids. V shed 0 bases and J shed 7 bases, with 3 bases lying between them. Germline V gene sequence: CDR1 SGHDN, CDR2 FVKESK. The CDR3 is CASSQEVGELFF. The CDR3 bases are TGTGCCAGCAGCCAAGAGGTCGGGGAGCTGTTTTTT.

This clonotype was seen at least ten times. V is TRBV29-1 and J is TRBJ2-2, with unresolved D. The V and J ends lost 3 bases and 3 bases respectively, with 5 bases between them. Germline values: CDR1 SQVTM, CDR2 ANQGSEA. CDR3 length equals 12 residues. Here the CDR3 DNA reads TGCAGCGTTGAGTCAGACACCGGGGAGCTGTTTTTT. Translating gives CSVESDTGELFF.

This clonotype was detected a few times. J is TRBJ1-1 and V is TRBV4-1; D unclear. The CDR3 covers 14 residues. V lost 5 bases and J lost 4, with 14 bases in between. CDR1 is MGHRA and CDR2 is YSYEKL in the germline V gene. The DNA of the CDR3 is TGCGCCAGCAGCTCGGAAGGTTGGGGCACTGAAGCTTTCTTT. This sequence encodes CASSSEGWGTEAFF.

This clonotype appeared many times. The rearrangement uses TRBV7-9 and TRBJ1-5, with no clear D. Germline-derived CDR1 and CDR2 are SEHNR and FQNEAQ (reference sequence). The CDR3 runs to 13 residues. V was clipped by 5 bases and J by 3 bases, with 8 bases between them. CDR3 amino acids: CASSAVPNQPQHF. The CDR3 nucleotides are TGTGCCAGCAGCGCCGTTCCCAATCAGCCCCAGCATTTT.

This clonotype was seen ten or more times. The rearrangement uses TRBV9 and TRBJ2-7; 12 nucleotides agree with TRBD2. J gave up 5 bases and V 4 bases, and 10 bases lay outside the gene matches. The V gene's germline CDR1 is SGDLS and CDR2 YYNGEE. CDR3 length: 16 residues. The CDR3 sequence is CASSPVLAGGSHEQYF. The CDR3 DNA reads TGTGCCAGCAGCCCCGTACTAGCGGGAGGATCCCACGAGCAGTACTTC.

The chain carries TRBV9 and TRBJ2-1, with 15 bases fitting TRBD2. The V and J ends lost 6 bases and 6 bases, in that order; junction bases with no gene match: 4. Germline loops: CDR1 SGDLS, CDR2 YYNGEE. The CDR3 consists of 15 residues. CDR3 in DNA: TGTGCCAGCAACGGACTAGCGGGGGGGCCCAATGAGCAGTTCTTC. Protein sequence: CASNGLAGGPNEQFF.

The chain combines TRBV20-1 with TRBJ2-7; weak D call: TRBD2 (5 bases). Germline V CDR1 and CDR2: DFQATT, SNEGSKA (reference sequence). With 6 bases removed from V and 2 bases from J, the gap between germline ends came to 17 bases. This CDR3 is built from 14 residues. CDR3 residues: CSANAGRGTYEQYF. The CDR3 DNA reads TGCAGTGCCAATGCGGGCAGAGGAACCTACGAGCAGTACTTC.

The V gene is TRBV7-8, the J gene TRBJ1-2; D might be TRBD1 (6 bases). The CDR3 consists of 15 residues. Between the trimmed V and J ends, which lost 5 bases and 4 bases, there was a span of 17 bases. Germline V gives CDR1 SGHVS, CDR2 FQNEAQ. This CDR3 reads CASSPNRVQPYGYTF. The CDR3, as DNA: TGTGCCAGCAGCCCAAACAGGGTTCAGCCCTATGGCTACACCTTC.

The rearrangement joins TRBV9 to TRBJ2-1; the match to TRBD1 covers 7 bases. This CDR3 comprises 14 residues. Germline trimming cut 2 bases from V and 6 bases from J; bases unmatched to any gene: 5. Looked up from germline, CDR1 is SGDLS and CDR2 is YYNGEE. The CDR3 coding sequence is TGTGCCAGCAGCGTCGGGACAGACTTCAATGAGCAGTTCTTC. Translated, it gives CASSVGTDFNEQFF.

This clonotype was recorded at least ten times. The CDR3 coding sequence is TGTGCCAGCAGCTTAGGCGCTTGGGAGACCCAGTACTTC. This translates into CASSLGAWETQYF. The chain has TRBV7-9 and TRBJ2-5; D unresolved. CDR3 length: 13 amino acids. Trimming took 1 base from V and 5 from J, leaving 8 bases between them. Germline V CDR1 and CDR2: SEHNR, FQNEAQ (reference sequence).

This clonotype was counted between two and nine times. V usage is TRBV10-2 and J usage is TRBJ2-5; weak D call: TRBD2 (6 bases). Germline loops: CDR1 WSHSY, CDR2 SAAADI. The CDR3 length is 13 residues. The V end lost 6 bases, the J end lost 5 bases, and 13 bases lay between the germline ends. The CDR3 DNA follows: TGCGCCAGCAGCGGGACTGGGCCCGAGACCCAGTACTTC. This encodes CASSGTGPETQYF.

This clonotype was counted between two and nine times. The gene calls are TRBV28 and TRBJ2-7; 11 bases align to TRBD2. With 9 bases clipped from V and 3 bases from J, the junction kept 4 bases outside the gene matches. This CDR3 has 13 amino acids. Germline lookup yields CDR1 MDHEN and CDR2 SYDVKM. The CDR3: CASLAGGNYEQYF. For the CDR3, the DNA is TGTGCCAGTCTAGCGGGAGGTAACTACGAGCAGTACTTC.

The chain carries TRBV19 and TRBJ2-2; 14 bases line up with TRBD2. This CDR3 is built from 18 residues. The germline gives CDR1 LNHDA, CDR2 SQIVND (reference sequence). V was pared by 5 bases and J by 7 bases, with 12 bases of the junction left unmatched. CDR3 in DNA: TGTGCCAGTAGTCCGCGACTAGCGGGAGGGCTTTGGGGCGGGGAGCTGTTTTTT. Translating gives CASSPRLAGGLWGGELFF.

This clonotype was counted many times. The rearrangement links TRBV7-3 to TRBJ2-2; TRBD2 matches at 9 bases. V lost 6 bases and J lost 5; bases outside the gene matches: 7. The germline V gene encodes CDR1 SGHTA and CDR2 FQGTGA. The CDR3 sequence is 15 residues long. The CDR3 DNA reads as TGTGCCAGCAGTCGTAGCGGGAGCAAGACCGGGGAGCTGTTTTTT. This gives the protein CASSRSGSKTGELFF.